The entry that follows covers one T cell receptor (beta chain) sequence. Antigen unknown. The sampling schedule covered blood at baseline, cycle 4 day 1, and cycle 7 day 1. The record originates from a study of OX40 agonist ivuxolimab in advanced cancers. Background on the study: The study enrolled dose-escalation patients with hepatocellular carcinoma, melanoma, renal cell or head and neck cancer.

General study points: Circulating CD4+ and CD8+ T cells showed clonal expansion by week 6 at 0.1 to 3.0 mg/kg.

Repertoires were generated with immunoSEQ multiplex PCR, while TCRdb's copy carries only in-frame clones and drops some. Of just over 90,000 clones in the sample, roughly 94% were seen once. The source of this sequence is an adult with an advanced solid tumor such as melanoma, head and neck, liver or kidney cancer. This sample comprised CD4+ or CD8+ T cells sorted from blood, obtained in a trial of the OX40 agonist ivuxolimab.

CDR3 sequence (DNA): TGTGCCAGCAGCTTTGGGGGGAGTGGCTACACCTTC. Translating gives CASSFGGSGYTF. The rearrangement joins TRBV5-6 to TRBJ1-2; D might be TRBD1 (5 bases). Germline values: CDR1 SGHDT, CDR2 YYEEEE. CDR3 length: 12 amino acids. V lost 2 bases to trimming and J lost 7 bases, with 9 bases between them.